Below, 16 T cell receptor beta chains from the same sample are listed, as sequenced in a study of OX40 agonist ivuxolimab in advanced cancers. Clones were sequenced by immunoSEQ multiplex PCR, and TCRdb holds only the in-frame ones, with some missing. The repertoire holds some 90,000 clones, with around 90% as singletons. The specimen was CD4+ or CD8+ T cells sorted from blood, collected in a trial of the OX40 agonist ivuxolimab. These TCRs come from an adult with an advanced solid tumor such as melanoma, head and neck, liver or kidney cancer.

V is TRBV10-3 and J is TRBJ2-7; TRBD1 is a possible D gene (7 bases). This CDR3 has 13 amino acids. Deletions cut 11 bases from V and 0 bases from J, with 14 bases between. Germline V gives CDR1 ENHRY, CDR2 SYGVKD. CDR3 loop: CAAGQSSSYEQYF. The CDR3 DNA follows: TGTGCCGCGGGACAGTCAAGCTCCTACGAGCAGTACTTC.

V usage is TRBV5-1 and J usage is TRBJ2-2, with TRBD1 matching 12 bases. The CDR3 length is 16 residues. V trimming: 5 bases; J trimming: 7 bases; junction bases outside the gene matches: 9. In germline, CDR1 is SGHRS, CDR2 YFSETQ. The CDR3 spells CASRDRDRGRSGELFF. The DNA of the CDR3 is TGCGCCAGCAGAGACCGGGACAGGGGGCGAAGCGGGGAGCTGTTTTTT.

The CDR3 protein is CASSLSSANYGYTF. The DNA of the CDR3 is TGTGCCAGCAGTTTATCGTCAGCTAACTATGGCTACACCTTC. V gene TRBV27 combines with J gene TRBJ1-2; no firm D call. Between the trimmed V and J ends, which lost 0 bases and 0 bases, there was a span of 5 bases. There are 14 residues in the CDR3. Per the germline V gene, CDR1 is MNHEY and CDR2 is SMNVEV (reference sequence).

The J gene is TRBJ2-3, the V gene TRBV5-6; D is possibly TRBD2 (5 bases). Germline-derived CDR1 and CDR2 are SGHDT and YYEEEE. V dropped 5 bases and J dropped 6 bases, with 16 bases sitting between them. CDR3 length: 14 residues. Here the CDR3 DNA reads TGTGCCAGCAGACTAGTGCCCACAGATGATACGCAGTATTTT. This translates into CASRLVPTDDTQYF.

The gene calls are TRBV5-5 and TRBJ2-7; D is perhaps TRBD1 or TRBD2 (5 bases each). This CDR3 region has 18 residues. In germline, CDR1 is SGHKS, CDR2 YYEKEE (reference sequence). V dropped 0 bases and J dropped 7 bases, with 26 bases sitting between them. The CDR3 DNA follows: TGTGCCAGCAGCTTGGCGGCAGGGAAGGCCCCGCGGGTGGGTGAGCAGTACTTC. It specifies CASSLAAGKAPRVGEQYF.

The chain couples TRBV4-1 to TRBJ2-7; 9 bases align to TRBD1. This CDR3 is built from 17 residues. The V gene's germline CDR1 is MGHRA and CDR2 YSYEKL. After removal of 3 bases from V and 3 bases from J, the junction contained 12 bases not matched to a gene. CDR3 sequence reads: CASSHTVQGARIYEQYF. DNA for the CDR3: TGCGCCAGCAGCCACACAGTACAGGGGGCTCGGATCTACGAGCAGTACTTC.

The chain employs TRBV6-6 and TRBJ1-5, with 8 bases identical to TRBD1. Per germline, CDR1 MNHNY and CDR2 SVGAGI (reference sequence). Trimming removed 2 bases from V and 6 bases from J; junction bases left unmatched: 9. The CDR3 contains 16 residues. The CDR3 is CASSYVGQGASQPQHF. CDR3 coding DNA: TGTGCCAGCAGTTACGTGGGGCAGGGGGCGAGTCAGCCCCAGCATTTT.

CDR3 loop: CASSPWRQGASEQYF. In DNA form, the CDR3 reads TGTGCCAGCAGCCCTTGGAGGCAGGGGGCCTCCGAGCAGTACTTC. The chain joins TRBV7-2 to TRBJ2-5; TRBD1 matches 8 bases. The assigned J gene may be wrong: the sequence end matches TRBJ2-7 better. This CDR3 has 15 residues. CDR1 and CDR2 from the germline V gene are SGHTA and FQGNSA.

V usage is TRBV4-1 and J usage is TRBJ1-5, with D unresolved. This CDR3 is 14 amino acids long. Trimming took off 0 bases at V and 4 bases at J, with 7 bases between the two ends. In germline, CDR1 is MGHRA, CDR2 YSYEKL. The CDR3, as DNA: TGCGCCAGCAGCCAAGATGGGTTAAATCAGCCCCAGCATTTT. Translating it yields CASSQDGLNQPQHF.

The V gene is TRBV6-4, the J gene TRBJ2-2; no firm D call. The V and J ends lost 0 bases and 7 bases respectively, with 6 bases between them. The CDR3 spans 13 residues. Germline lookup yields CDR1 MRHNA and CDR2 SNTAGT. This chain's CDR3 is CASSDSPDGELFF. In nucleotides, the CDR3 is TGTGCCAGCAGTGACTCCCCGGACGGGGAGCTGTTTTTT.

J is TRBJ2-3 and V is TRBV6-6, with 8 bases fitting TRBD2. V lost 5 bases to trimming and J lost 4 bases; unmatched junction nucleotides: 11. The CDR3 contains 16 residues. Germline V CDR1 and CDR2: MNHNY, SVGAGI (reference sequence). The DNA of the CDR3 is TGTGCCAGCAGTCCGGGAGGGTCCCTTCGGGCAGATACGCAGTATTTT. Amino acid sequence: CASSPGGSLRADTQYF.

This chain links TRBV19 with TRBJ2-2; 10 positions match TRBD2. CDR3 length: 15 residues. Germline lookup yields CDR1 LNHDA and CDR2 SQIVND (reference sequence). The V segment lost 4 bases and the J segment 6 bases; nucleotides outside the gene matches: 5. This chain's CDR3 is CASSTASGRAGELFF. CDR3 DNA sequence: TGTGCCAGTAGTACGGCTAGCGGGAGAGCCGGGGAGCTGTTTTTT.

Here the CDR3 DNA reads TGTGCCATCAGACAGGGGGCTTATCAGCCCCAGCATTTT. This gives the protein CAIRQGAYQPQHF. This chain joins TRBV10-3 and TRBJ1-5, with TRBD1 matching 9 bases. This CDR3 comprises 13 residues. The ends lost 6 bases at V and 5 bases at J; junction bases unmatched: 2. The germline gives CDR1 ENHRY, CDR2 SYGVKD.

To note about this clone: A read error may account for a junction end that differs from germline. CDR3 coding DNA: TGTGCCAGCAGCTTGAGCGGAAGCTATACGCAGTATTTT. It encodes CASSLSGSYTQYF. The chain uses TRBV5-1 and TRBJ2-3; tentative D call: TRBD2 (5 bases). The CDR3 has 13 residues. Germline V gene data show CDR1 as SGHRS and CDR2 as YFSETQ.

The chain employs TRBV10-1 and TRBJ2-5; D is unclear. The CDR3 has 14 amino acids. The V and J ends lost 0 bases and 5 bases respectively, with 10 bases between them. Germline V gives CDR1 WNHNN, CDR2 SYGVQD (reference sequence). As DNA, the CDR3 is TGCGCCAGCAGTGAGTCGTCCGGGCTCGAGACCCAGTACTTC. Residues: CASSESSGLETQYF.

The chain combines TRBV5-6 with TRBJ2-5; D gene unclear. Germline CDR1 is SGHDT and CDR2 is YYEEEE. CDR3 length: 15 amino acids. Deletions cut 4 bases from V and 1 base from J, with 14 bases between. The CDR3 loop is CASSMTPRVQETQYF. CDR3 bases: TGTGCCAGCAGCATGACACCACGGGTCCAAGAGACCCAGTACTTC.